This TCR beta chain was observed in a study of T-cell reconstitution after alpha-beta-depleted transplantation in children. Whole-study findings and limits: At day 60, the high TCRbeta diversity found in some patients originated from recipient T cells and thymic progenitors that had survived. Roughly two months post-transplant, alpha-beta T cells reportedly originated from several hundred graft clones that had expanded. The authors attributed T-cell counts and diversity one year after transplant mostly to newly produced T cells.

Germline assignment: CDR1 MNHEY and CDR2 SVGEGT. The CDR3 loop spans 10 amino acids. Trimming pared 1 base from V and 8 bases from J, leaving 2 bases between. Worth noting for this clonotype: Its cognate antigen is unknown.

Unique molecular identifiers were built into the TCRbeta library. TCRdb reanalysed the PCR reads using MiXCR and keeps one entry per CDR3 protein. Among approximately 350,000 distinct CDR3 sequences listed, 15% to 20% were seen once. The TCR comes from a male patient aged 2-10 years who had a stem cell transplant for acute lymphoblastic leukemia, so the T cells may come from the graft donor. The chain uses TRBV6-2 or TRBV6-3 and TRBJ1-1; D is unresolved. The material sequenced was PBMCs, mostly from graft donor cells, taken 360 days after TCRalphabeta/CD19-depleted stem cell transplant. CDR3 amino acids: CASSYCEAFF. The CDR3 region has the DNA TGTGCCAGCAGTTACTGCGAAGCTTTCTTT.